Shown below are 15 T cell receptor beta chains from a single sample sequenced in a study of cytomegalovirus exposure and HLA in healthy donors. Researchers ran the PCR with 60 Vbeta and 13 Jbeta primers. Here immunoSEQ multiplex PCR was the method, and the copy in TCRdb shows in-frame clones only, minus some. The table shows more than 100,000 clones, with 65% to 80% occurring only once. The material sequenced was PBMCs. The receptor source for this set is a man aged 55-75 years in good health and CMV-seropositive.

The chain couples TRBV5-1 to TRBJ2-3; D may be TRBD2 (5 bases). This CDR3 contains 13 residues. V lost 1 base and J lost 6, with 9 bases in between. CDR1 and CDR2 (germline): SGHRS, YFSETQ. The CDR3 loop is CASSLTGWDTQYF. The CDR3 nucleotides read TGCGCCAGCAGCTTGACGGGGTGGGATACGCAGTATTTT.

The CDR3 loop is CASSPRGTFNTEAFF. CDR3 in DNA: TGTGCCAGCAGCCCAAGAGGGACATTTAACACTGAAGCTTTCTTT. The rearrangement joins TRBV7-6 to TRBJ1-1; D is possibly TRBD1 (6 bases). V was clipped by 5 bases and J by 2 bases, with 15 bases between them. The V gene's germline CDR1 is SGHVS and CDR2 FNYEAQ. CDR3 length equals 15 residues.

The chain uses TRBV5-1 and TRBJ2-2; 8 bases are shared with TRBD2. V trimming: 0 bases; J trimming: 14 bases; junction bases outside the gene matches: 15. The V gene's germline CDR1 is SGHRS and CDR2 YFSETQ. CDR3 size: 16 residues. The CDR3: CASSLVGSGTPSILFF. CDR3 DNA: TGCGCCAGCAGCTTGGTCGGTAGCGGGACCCCATCAATACTGTTTTTT. Variable domain in full (rest from reference TRBV5-1 and TRBJ2-2): KAGVTQTPRYLIKTRGQQVTLSCSPISGHRSVSWYQQTPGQGLQFLFEYFSETQRNKGNFPGRFSGRQFSNSRSEMNVSTLELGDSALYLCASSLVGSGTPSILFFGEGSRLTVL.

V gene TRBV10-3 combines with J gene TRBJ2-3, with D possibly TRBD1 on 6 matching bases. With 4 bases removed from V and 1 base from J, the gap between germline ends came to 12 bases. Per germline, CDR1 ENHRY and CDR2 SYGVKD. The CDR3 is 15 amino acids. The CDR3 DNA sequence: TGTGCCATCAGTGGCGCAGGGGACCGCACAGATACGCAGTATTTT. Translating it yields CAISGAGDRTDTQYF.

The chain employs TRBV10-3 and TRBJ2-5, with 9 bases aligning to TRBD1. Germline values: CDR1 ENHRY, CDR2 SYGVKD. The CDR3 loop spans 14 amino acids. With V trimmed by 6 bases and J by 2 bases, 4 bases remained unmatched. The CDR3 is CAIRSGTGQETQYF. In DNA, the CDR3 is TGTGCCATCAGGTCCGGGACAGGGCAAGAGACCCAGTACTTC.

CDR3: CASSELSHYYGYTF. The CDR3 bases are TGTGCCAGCAGTGAATTGTCTCACTACTATGGCTACACCTTC. J is TRBJ1-2 and V is TRBV25-1; D unclear. Germline V CDR1 and CDR2: MGHDK, SYGVNS. The CDR3 consists of 14 residues. V dropped 1 base and J dropped 3 bases, with 9 bases sitting between them.

The chain has TRBV5-1 and TRBJ2-1, with D possibly being TRBD1 (6 bases). Deletions cut 0 bases from V and 10 bases from J, with 17 bases between. This CDR3 region has 15 residues. From germline, CDR1 is SGHRS and CDR2 YFSETQ. DNA for the CDR3: TGCGCCAGCAGCTTGGCCTTTATGGGGGCACAGGAGCAGTTCTTC. Translated: CASSLAFMGAQEQFF.

The rearrangement joins TRBV11-3 to TRBJ2-7; 9 bases fit TRBD2. Germline CDR1 SGHNT, CDR2 YENEEA. The CDR3 loop spans 14 amino acids. The ends lost 5 bases at V and 1 base at J; junction bases unmatched: 3. Written as DNA, the CDR3 is TGTGCCAGCAGCATGACTAGCGGTTCCTACGAGCAGTACTTC. The encoded protein is CASSMTSGSYEQYF. Complete variable domain (other parts from reference TRBV11-3 and TRBJ2-7): EAGVVQSPRYKIIEKKQPVAFWCNPISGHNTLYWYLQNLGQGPELLIRYENEEAVDDSQLPKDRFSAERLKGVDSTLKIQPAELGDSAVYLCASSMTSGSYEQYFGPGTRLTVT.

The V gene is TRBV27, the J gene TRBJ2-3; 10 bases align to TRBD2. This CDR3 is built from 16 residues. Germline CDR1 and CDR2: MNHEY and SMNVEV (reference sequence). V lost 3 bases and J lost 2; bases outside the gene matches: 5. The CDR3 sequence is CASSFGLAENTDTQYF. As DNA, the CDR3 is TGTGCCAGCAGTTTCGGACTAGCGGAGAACACAGATACGCAGTATTTT.

The DNA of the CDR3 is TGTGCCAGCTCACAAGCGGGAGCCTACAATGAGCAGTTCTTC. Translated: CASSQAGAYNEQFF. V gene TRBV18 combines with J gene TRBJ2-1, with 8 bases fitting TRBD2. Looked up from germline, CDR1 is KGHSH and CDR2 is LQKENI. This CDR3 region has 14 residues. Trimming removed 4 bases from V and 2 bases from J; junction bases left unmatched: 1. The full variable domain, rest sourced from reference TRBV18 and TRBJ2-1, is NAGVMQNPRHLVRRRGQEARLRCSPMKGHSHVYWYRQLPEEGLKFMVYLQKENIIDESGMPKERFSAEFPKEGPSILRIQQVVRGDSAAYFCASSQAGAYNEQFFGPGTRLTVL.

J is TRBJ2-1 and V is TRBV7-3; 10 bases line up with TRBD1. Germline V CDR1 and CDR2: SGHTA, FQGTGA. The CDR3 is made up of 14 amino acids. The V segment lost 3 bases and the J segment 10 bases; nucleotides outside the gene matches: 6. The CDR3 coding sequence is TGTGCCAGCAGCTTGGACAGGGGGTCTATCGAGCAGTTCTTC. Its translation: CASSLDRGSIEQFF.

This clone has more than one count but fewer than ten. The rearrangement joins TRBV6-1 to TRBJ1-2; possible D gene TRBD1, 6 bases. The CDR3 covers 15 residues. CDR1 and CDR2 (germline): MNHNS, SASEGT. Trimming took 6 bases from V and 1 from J, leaving 15 bases between them. The CDR3 here is CASRAGTHLNYGYTF. The CDR3 DNA reads as TGTGCCAGCAGGGCCGGGACACATCTTAACTATGGCTACACCTTC.

CDR3 bases: TGTGCCAGCAGCTCCGCTCTGGGGGGACAGGGGTACAATGAGCAGTTCTTC. Amino acid sequence: CASSSALGGQGYNEQFF. The gene calls are TRBV11-2 and TRBJ2-1; TRBD1 matches at 10 bases. With 4 bases clipped from V and 4 bases from J, the junction kept 10 bases outside the gene matches. The V gene's germline CDR1 is SGHAT and CDR2 FQNNGV. The CDR3 is 17 amino acids.

The V gene is TRBV2, the J gene TRBJ2-3, with a possible D match to TRBD2 (6 bases). Germline V gene lookup returns CDR1 SNHLY and CDR2 FYNNEI. CDR3 length: 14 residues. Trimming removed 8 bases from V and 1 base from J, with 13 bases in between. The CDR3 here is CASGQRARTDTQYF. CDR3 nucleotides: TGTGCCAGCGGCCAGCGGGCCCGCACAGATACGCAGTATTTT.

CDR3 in amino acids: CASSPPVKAVNEQFF. CDR3 sequence (DNA): TGTGCCAGCTCACCACCAGTAAAGGCGGTCAATGAGCAGTTCTTC. The chain links TRBV18 to TRBJ2-1; no clear D. V was cut by 0 bases and J by 6 bases, with 12 bases left in between. CDR3 length: 15 residues. Germline lookup yields CDR1 KGHSH and CDR2 LQKENI.